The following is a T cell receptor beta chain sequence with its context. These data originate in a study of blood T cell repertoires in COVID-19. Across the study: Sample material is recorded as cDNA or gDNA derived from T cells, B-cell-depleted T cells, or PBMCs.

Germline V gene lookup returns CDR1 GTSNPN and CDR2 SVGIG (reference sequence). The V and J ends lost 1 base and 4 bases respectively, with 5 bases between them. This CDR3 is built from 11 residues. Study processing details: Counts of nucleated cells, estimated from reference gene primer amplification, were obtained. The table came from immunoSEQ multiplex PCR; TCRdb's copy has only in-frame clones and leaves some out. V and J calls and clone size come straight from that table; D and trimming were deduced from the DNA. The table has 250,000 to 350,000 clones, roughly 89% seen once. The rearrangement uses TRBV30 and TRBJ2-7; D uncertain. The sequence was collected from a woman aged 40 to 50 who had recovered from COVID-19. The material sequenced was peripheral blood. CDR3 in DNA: TGTGCCTGGAGTGGGCTGTACGAGCAGTACTTC. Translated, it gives CAWSGLYEQYF.